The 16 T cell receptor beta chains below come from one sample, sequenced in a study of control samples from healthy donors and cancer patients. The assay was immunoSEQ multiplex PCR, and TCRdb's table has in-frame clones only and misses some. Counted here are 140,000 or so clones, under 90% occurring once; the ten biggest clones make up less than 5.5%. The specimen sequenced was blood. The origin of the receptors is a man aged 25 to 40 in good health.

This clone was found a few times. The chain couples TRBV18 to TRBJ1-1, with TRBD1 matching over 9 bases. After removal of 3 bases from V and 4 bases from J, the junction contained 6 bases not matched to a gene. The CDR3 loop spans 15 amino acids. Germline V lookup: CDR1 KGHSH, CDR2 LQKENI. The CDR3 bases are TGTGCCAGCTCACCGGTACAGGGGGCGGGCACTGAAGCTTTCTTT. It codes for CASSPVQGAGTEAFF.

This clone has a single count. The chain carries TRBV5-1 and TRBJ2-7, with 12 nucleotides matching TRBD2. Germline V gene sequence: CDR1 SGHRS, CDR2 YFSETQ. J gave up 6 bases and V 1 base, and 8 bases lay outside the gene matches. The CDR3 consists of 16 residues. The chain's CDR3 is CASSLLASGGAIEQYF. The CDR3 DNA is TGCGCCAGCAGCTTGCTGGCTAGCGGGGGGGCTATCGAGCAGTACTTC.

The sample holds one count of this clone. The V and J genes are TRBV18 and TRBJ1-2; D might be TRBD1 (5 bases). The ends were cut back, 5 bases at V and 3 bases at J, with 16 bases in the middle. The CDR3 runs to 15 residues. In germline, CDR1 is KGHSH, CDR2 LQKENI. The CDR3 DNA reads TGTGCCAGCTCAGACCCCTCCCGGGGGGACTATGGCTACACCTTC. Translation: CASSDPSRGDYGYTF. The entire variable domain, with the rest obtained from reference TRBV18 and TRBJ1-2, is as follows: NAGVMQNPRHLVRRRGQEARLRCSPMKGHSHVYWYRQLPEEGLKFMVYLQKENIIDESGMPKERFSAEFPKEGPSILRIQQVVRGDSAAYFCASSDPSRGDYGYTFGSGTRLTVV.

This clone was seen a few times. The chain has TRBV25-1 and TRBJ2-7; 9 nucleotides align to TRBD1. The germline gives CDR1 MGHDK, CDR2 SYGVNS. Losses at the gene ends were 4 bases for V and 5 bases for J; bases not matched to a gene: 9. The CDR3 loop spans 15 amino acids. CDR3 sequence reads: CASSGDRVRLHEQYF. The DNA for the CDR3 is TGTGCCAGCAGTGGGGACAGGGTTCGGCTCCACGAGCAGTACTTC.

CDR3: CASSPDQATYGYTF. CDR3 DNA sequence: TGCGCCAGCAGCCCAGACCAGGCAACCTATGGCTACACCTTC. This chain links TRBV4-1 with TRBJ1-2; D gene unclear. Germline V lookup: CDR1 MGHRA, CDR2 YSYEKL. The CDR3 sequence is 14 residues long. The V gene lost 4 bases and the J gene lost 4 bases, with 13 bases spanning the gap.

The CDR3 reads CASSFGDSYEQYF. For the CDR3, the DNA is TGTGCCAGCAGCTTTGGAGATTCCTACGAGCAGTACTTC. This chain joins TRBV5-5 and TRBJ2-7, with D uncertain. V was pared by 2 bases and J by 1 base, with 7 bases between. Germline CDR1 and CDR2: SGHKS and YYEKEE (reference sequence). The CDR3 length is 13 residues.

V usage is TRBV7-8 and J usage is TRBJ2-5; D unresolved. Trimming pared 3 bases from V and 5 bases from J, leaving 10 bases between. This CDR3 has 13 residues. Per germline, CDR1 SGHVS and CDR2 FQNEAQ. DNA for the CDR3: TGTGCCAGCAGCTTCTCGGGTTGGGAGACCCAGTACTTC. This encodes CASSFSGWETQYF.

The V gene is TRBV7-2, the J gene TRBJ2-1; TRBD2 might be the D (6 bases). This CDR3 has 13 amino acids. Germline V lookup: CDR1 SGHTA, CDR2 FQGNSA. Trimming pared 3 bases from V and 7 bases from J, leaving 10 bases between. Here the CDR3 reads CASSFGRGNEQFF. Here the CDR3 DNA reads TGTGCCAGCAGCTTTGGCCGGGGGAATGAGCAGTTCTTC. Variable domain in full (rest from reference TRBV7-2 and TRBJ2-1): GAGVSQSPSNKVTEKGKDVELRCDPISGHTALYWYRQSLGQGLEFLIYFQGNSAPDKSGLPSDRFSAERTGGSVSTLTIQRTQQEDSAVYLCASSFGRGNEQFFGPGTRLTVL.

CDR3 loop: CASSQSTDTQYF. Here the CDR3 DNA reads TGTGCCAGCAGCCAGAGCACAGATACGCAGTATTTT. The chain couples TRBV14 to TRBJ2-3; D is unresolved. CDR3 length equals 12 residues. V lost 3 bases and J lost 0, with 1 base in between. Germline loops: CDR1 SGHDN, CDR2 FVKESK.

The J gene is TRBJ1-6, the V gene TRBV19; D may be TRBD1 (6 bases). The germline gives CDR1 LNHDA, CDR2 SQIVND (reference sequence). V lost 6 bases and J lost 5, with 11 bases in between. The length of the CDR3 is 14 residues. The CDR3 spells CASSGGTNNSPLHF. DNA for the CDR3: TGTGCCAGTAGCGGGGGGACAAATAATTCACCCCTCCACTTT.

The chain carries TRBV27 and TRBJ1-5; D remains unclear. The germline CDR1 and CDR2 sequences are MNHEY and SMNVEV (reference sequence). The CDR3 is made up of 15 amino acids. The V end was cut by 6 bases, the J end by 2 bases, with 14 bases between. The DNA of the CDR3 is TGTGCCAGCAGACTACTAGGGAATGGCAATCAGCCCCAGCATTTT. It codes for CASRLLGNGNQPQHF.

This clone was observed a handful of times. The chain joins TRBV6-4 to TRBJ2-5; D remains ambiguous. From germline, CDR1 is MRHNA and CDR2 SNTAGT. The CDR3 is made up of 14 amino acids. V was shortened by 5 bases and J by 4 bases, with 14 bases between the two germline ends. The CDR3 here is CASSSPHPSETQYF. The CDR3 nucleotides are TGTGCCAGCAGTTCCCCCCACCCCTCAGAGACCCAGTACTTC.

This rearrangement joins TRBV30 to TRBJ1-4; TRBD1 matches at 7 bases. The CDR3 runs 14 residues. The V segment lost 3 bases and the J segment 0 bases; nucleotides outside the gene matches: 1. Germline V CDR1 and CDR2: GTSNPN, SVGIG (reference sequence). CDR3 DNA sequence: TGTGCCTGGAGGGGGACAGCAACTAATGAAAAACTGTTTTTT. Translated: CAWRGTATNEKLFF.

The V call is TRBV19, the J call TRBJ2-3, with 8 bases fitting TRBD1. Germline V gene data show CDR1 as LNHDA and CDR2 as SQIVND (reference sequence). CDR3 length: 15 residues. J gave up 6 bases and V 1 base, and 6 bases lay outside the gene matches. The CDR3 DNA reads TGTGCCAGTAGTATAGCGTCAGGGGGCTGGGATACGCAGTATTTT. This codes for CASSIASGGWDTQYF.

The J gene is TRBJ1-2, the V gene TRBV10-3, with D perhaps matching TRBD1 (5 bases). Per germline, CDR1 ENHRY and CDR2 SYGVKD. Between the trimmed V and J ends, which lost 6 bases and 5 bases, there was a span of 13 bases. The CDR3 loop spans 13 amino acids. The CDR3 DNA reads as TGTGCCATCAGGGACACAACGTCGTATGGCTACACCTTC. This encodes CAIRDTTSYGYTF.

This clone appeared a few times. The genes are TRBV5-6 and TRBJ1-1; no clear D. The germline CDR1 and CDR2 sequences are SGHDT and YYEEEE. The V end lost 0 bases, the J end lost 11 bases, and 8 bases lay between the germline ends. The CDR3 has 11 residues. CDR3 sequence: CASSLEGGAFF. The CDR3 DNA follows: TGTGCCAGCAGCTTGGAAGGTGGGGCTTTCTTT. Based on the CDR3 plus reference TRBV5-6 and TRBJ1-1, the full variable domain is DAGVTQSPTHLIKTRGQQVTLRCSPKSGHDTVSWYQQALGQGPQFIFQYYEEEERQRGNFPDRFSGHQFPNYSSELNVNALLLGDSALYLCASSLEGGAFFGQGTRLTVV.